Following are 2 T cell receptor beta chains from one sample sequenced in a study of blood T cell repertoires in COVID-19. The repertoire was sequenced with immunoSEQ multiplex PCR; TCRdb's copy has only in-frame clones and lacks some. The sample includes around 320,000 clones, approximately 88% seen only once; the top ten take just under 7%. Sequencing was carried out using peripheral blood. The receptor source for this set is a woman in her 30s who had recovered from COVID-19.

V gene TRBV6-1 combines with J gene TRBJ2-3; 8 bases fit TRBD2. The CDR3 totals 16 residues. CDR1 is MNHNS, CDR2 SASEGT, per germline. V lost 1 base, J lost 2 bases, and 5 bases stayed unmatched. In DNA, the CDR3 is TGTGCCAGCAGTGAAGAAGCGGGGGCCTTCACAGATACGCAGTATTTT. It encodes CASSEEAGAFTDTQYF.

This rearrangement joins TRBV20-1 to TRBJ1-6, with 9 bases matching TRBD1. This CDR3 is 15 amino acids long. Germline values: CDR1 DFQATT, CDR2 SNEGSKA (reference sequence). V lost 3 bases, J lost 7 bases, and 7 bases stayed unmatched. CDR3 nucleotide sequence: TGCAGTGCTAGTGAGTCCGGGACAGGGAATTCACCCCTCCACTTT. Translating it yields CSASESGTGNSPLHF.